The present TCR beta chain was sequenced within a study of response to subunit inactivated influenza vaccine. Overall study findings and caveats: Researchers suggested that each seasonal influenza vaccination recruits few new T cells.

The CDR3 covers 14 residues. Germline lookup yields CDR1 MNHNS and CDR2 SASEGT. Trimming took off 8 bases at V and 1 base at J, with 14 bases between the two ends. TCRdb processed the RT-PCR reads anew with MiXCR; each CDR3 protein has one entry. Of about 520,000 distinct CDR3 sequences in the sample, around 25% were seen once. This clonotype was observed a few times. Its antigen is still unknown. The source of this sequence is a man in his fifties or sixties who received an inactivated influenza vaccine. This material consisted of CD4+ T cells sorted from PBMCs, taken 5 to 6 days after vaccination. The gene calls are TRBV6-1 and TRBJ2-5, with D possibly TRBD2 on 7 matching bases. The CDR3 is CASRVGGAQETQYF. The DNA of the CDR3 is TGTGCCAGCCGAGTTGGGGGGGCCCAAGAGACCCAGTACTTC.